This TCR beta chain was observed in a study of blood T cells in healthy people across ages. Deletions cut 5 bases from V and 0 bases from J, with 11 bases between. The CDR3 has 15 residues. The germline gives CDR1 MNHEY, CDR2 SMNVEV (reference sequence). PCR was performed a second time for about 7 to 12 cycles using a sample-barcoded 5' primer and a J-beta primer mix. Paired-end reads containing CDR3 totaled no fewer than 2.5 million for each sample. Each CDR3 protein is one row after TCRdb ran MiXCR on the 5' RACE reads. There are 450,000 to 700,000 distinct CDR3 sequences in the sample; approximately 30% occur only once, and approximately 18% lies in the top ten. Every sample gave at least 6 micrograms of total RNA when it was extracted. Study observations and caveats: Naive and antigen-experienced cells were not separated, limiting conclusive comparison. Any changes in expanded clonotypes were possibly confounded, as donor CMV status remained unknown.

This clonotype showed up just a few times. Its target is unknown. The sequence was obtained from a woman between 65 and 79 years old in good health. The sequenced sample consisted of blood. The chain has TRBV27 and TRBJ2-1; D uncertain. The CDR3 protein is CASSERRSSYNEQFF. The CDR3 nucleotides read TGTGCCAGCAGTGAGAGAAGAAGCTCCTACAATGAGCAGTTCTTC.